This T cell receptor (beta chain) appears in the sequencing data of a study of blood T cell repertoires in COVID-19. Study overall: Samples representing acute and convalescent COVID-19 were sourced from the United States, Italy and Spain. T cells, B-cell-depleted T cells, or PBMCs provided the cDNA or gDNA that served as material.

Original processing methods: Counts of nucleated cells, estimated from reference gene primer amplification, were obtained. Measured with immunoSEQ multiplex PCR; TCRdb has only the in-frame clones, and not every one. V, J and clone size were drawn from that table, and D and trimming were deduced from the DNA. The table records 45,000 to 60,000 clones, around 85% of them present only once. The CDR3 runs to 14 residues. Trimming shortened V by 5 bases and J by 0 bases, and 12 bases separated the two germline ends. CDR1 is GTSNPN and CDR2 is SVGIG in the germline V gene (reference sequence). This receptor was obtained from a human donor in a cohort sampled during active COVID-19. The sequencing input was peripheral blood. The chain carries TRBV30 and TRBJ2-3; maybe TRBD1 (6 bases). The CDR3 sequence is CAWVGTTSTDTQYF. The CDR3 nucleotides read TGTGCCTGGGTCGGGACAACTAGCACAGATACGCAGTATTTT.